Sequencing of this T cell receptor (beta chain) was carried out in a study of T cell responses to AZD1222 COVID-19 vaccine. Only in-frame clones appear in the TCRdb table, and some are missing; sequencing was by immunoSEQ multiplex PCR. Among 140,000 to 150,000 clones listed, about 93% were seen once. Germline V gene lookup returns CDR1 LGHNA and CDR2 YNFKEQ. This CDR3 has 16 residues. V dropped 0 bases and J dropped 0 bases, with 9 bases sitting between them. The rearrangement links TRBV4-2 to TRBJ1-3, with no clear D. This sample comprised peripheral blood, obtained on day 0 of AZD1222 vaccination. The sequence was obtained from an adult in good health. The CDR3 loop is CASSQDYSTSGNTIYF. The CDR3 region has the DNA TGTGCCAGCAGCCAAGATTACAGCACCTCTGGAAACACCATATATTTT.